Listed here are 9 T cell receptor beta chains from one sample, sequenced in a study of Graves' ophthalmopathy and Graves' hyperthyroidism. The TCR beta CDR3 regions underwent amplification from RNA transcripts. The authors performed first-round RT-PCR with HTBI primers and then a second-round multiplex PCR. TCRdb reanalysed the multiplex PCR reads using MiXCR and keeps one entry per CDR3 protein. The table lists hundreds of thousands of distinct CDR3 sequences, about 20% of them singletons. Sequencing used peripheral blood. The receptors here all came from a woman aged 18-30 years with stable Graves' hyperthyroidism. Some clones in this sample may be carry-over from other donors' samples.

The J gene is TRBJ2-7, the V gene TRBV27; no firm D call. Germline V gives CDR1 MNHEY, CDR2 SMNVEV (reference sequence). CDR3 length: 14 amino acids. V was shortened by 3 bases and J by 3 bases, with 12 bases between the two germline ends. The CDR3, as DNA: TGTGCCAGCAGTTTTTGGGCCGGAGACTACGAGCAGTACTTC. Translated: CASSFWAGDYEQYF.

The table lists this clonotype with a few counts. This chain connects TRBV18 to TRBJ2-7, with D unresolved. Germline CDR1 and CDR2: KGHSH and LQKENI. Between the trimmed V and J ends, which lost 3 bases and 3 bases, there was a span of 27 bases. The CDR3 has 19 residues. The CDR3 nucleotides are TGTGCCAGCTCACCGAATATCAAAATTAAACCAGTGAGTTTCTACGAGCAGTACTTC. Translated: CASSPNIKIKPVSFYEQYF.

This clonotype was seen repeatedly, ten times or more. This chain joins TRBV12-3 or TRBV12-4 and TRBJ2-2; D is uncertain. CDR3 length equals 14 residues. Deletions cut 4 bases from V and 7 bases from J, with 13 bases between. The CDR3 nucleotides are TGTGCCAGCAGTTCTTACTTAAATTACGGGGAGCTGTTTTTT. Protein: CASSSYLNYGELFF.

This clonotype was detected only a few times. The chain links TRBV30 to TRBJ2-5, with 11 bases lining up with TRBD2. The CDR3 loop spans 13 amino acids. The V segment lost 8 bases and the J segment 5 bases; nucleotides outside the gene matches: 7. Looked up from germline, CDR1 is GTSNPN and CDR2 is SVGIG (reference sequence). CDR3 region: CAHRTSGWETQYF. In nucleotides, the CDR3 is TGTGCCCACCGGACTAGCGGGTGGGAGACCCAGTACTTC.

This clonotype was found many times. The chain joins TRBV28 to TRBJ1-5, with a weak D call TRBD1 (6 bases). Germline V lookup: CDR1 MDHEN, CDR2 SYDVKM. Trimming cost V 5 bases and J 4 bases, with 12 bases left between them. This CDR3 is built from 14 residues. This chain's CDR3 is CASSRTELNQPQHF. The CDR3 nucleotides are TGTGCCAGCAGTCGGACAGAACTGAATCAGCCCCAGCATTTT.

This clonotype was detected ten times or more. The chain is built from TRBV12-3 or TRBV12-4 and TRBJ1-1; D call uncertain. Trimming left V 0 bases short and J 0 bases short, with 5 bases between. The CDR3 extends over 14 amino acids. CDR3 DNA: TGTGCCAGCAGTTTAGCCCCAGTGAACACTGAAGCTTTCTTT. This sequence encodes CASSLAPVNTEAFF.

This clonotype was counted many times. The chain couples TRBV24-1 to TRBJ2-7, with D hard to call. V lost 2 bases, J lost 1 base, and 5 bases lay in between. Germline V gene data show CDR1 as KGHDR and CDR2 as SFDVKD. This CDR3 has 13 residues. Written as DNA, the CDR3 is TGTGCCACCAGTGATTCAGTATCCTACGAGCAGTACTTC. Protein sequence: CATSDSVSYEQYF.

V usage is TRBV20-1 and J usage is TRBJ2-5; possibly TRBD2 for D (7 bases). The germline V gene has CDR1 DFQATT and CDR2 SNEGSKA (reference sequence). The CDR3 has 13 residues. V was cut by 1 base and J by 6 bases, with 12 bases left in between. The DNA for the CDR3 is TGCAGTGCTAGAGTGGGGGGGGCTAAGACCCAGTACTTC. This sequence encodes CSARVGGAKTQYF.

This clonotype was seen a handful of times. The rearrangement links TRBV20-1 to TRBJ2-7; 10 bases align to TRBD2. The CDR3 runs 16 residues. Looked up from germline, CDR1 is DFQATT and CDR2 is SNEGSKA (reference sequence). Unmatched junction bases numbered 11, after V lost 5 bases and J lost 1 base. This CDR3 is CSARAGTSVLSYEQYF. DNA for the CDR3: TGCAGTGCTCGCGCCGGGACTAGCGTTCTTTCCTACGAGCAGTACTTC.